Only a few counts were recorded for the clone carrying this T cell receptor (beta chain). No antigen is known for it. The use of a sample-barcoded 5' primer and a J-beta primer mix characterized a second PCR of roughly 6 to 11 cycles. TCRdb called the 5' RACE reads again in MiXCR, with one record for every CDR3 protein. Of under 1 million distinct CDR3 sequences in the sample, 40% to 50% were seen once. The sample originates from a study of blood T cells in healthy people across ages. Study context: There was about one barcoded beta molecule captured by template switching per two T cells.

Study-wide results and caveats: Donor CMV infection status was unknown, possibly confounding age-related changes in expanded clonotypes. Estimated diversity, derived from one million T cells, was regarded as an underestimate.

The clonotype was recovered from a man in his fifties or sixties in good health. The sample consisted of blood.

This CDR3 is CASRRPDQPQHF. The CDR3 DNA sequence: TGTGCCAGTAGACGGCCCGATCAGCCCCAGCATTTT. The chain links TRBV28 to TRBJ1-5; the D is unclear. Per germline, CDR1 MDHEN and CDR2 SYDVKM. The CDR3 length is 12 residues. Deletions cut 9 bases from V and 5 bases from J, with 11 bases between.